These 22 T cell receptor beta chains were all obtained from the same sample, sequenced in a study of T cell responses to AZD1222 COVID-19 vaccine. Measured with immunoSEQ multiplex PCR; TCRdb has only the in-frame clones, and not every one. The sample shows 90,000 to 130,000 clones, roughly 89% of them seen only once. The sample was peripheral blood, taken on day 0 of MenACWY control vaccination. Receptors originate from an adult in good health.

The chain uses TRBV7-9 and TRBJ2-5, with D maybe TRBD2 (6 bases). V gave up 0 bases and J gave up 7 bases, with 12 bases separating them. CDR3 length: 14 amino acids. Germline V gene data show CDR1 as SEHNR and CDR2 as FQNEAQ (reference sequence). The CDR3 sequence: CASSLARSSGTQYF. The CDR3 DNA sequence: TGTGCCAGCAGCTTAGCGAGGAGTAGCGGGACCCAGTACTTC.

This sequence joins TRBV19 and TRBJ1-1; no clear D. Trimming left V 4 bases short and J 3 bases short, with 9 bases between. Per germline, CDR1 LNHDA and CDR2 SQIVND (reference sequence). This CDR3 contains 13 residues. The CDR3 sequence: CASSTDRDTEAFF. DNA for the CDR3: TGTGCCAGTAGTACGGACCGGGACACTGAAGCTTTCTTT.

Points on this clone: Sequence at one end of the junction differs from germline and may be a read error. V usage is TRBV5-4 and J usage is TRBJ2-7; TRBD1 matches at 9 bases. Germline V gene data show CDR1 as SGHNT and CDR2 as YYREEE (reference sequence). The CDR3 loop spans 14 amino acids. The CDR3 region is CASNLDRGPYEQYF. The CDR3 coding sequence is TGTGCCAGCAACTTGGACAGGGGTCCCTACGAGCAGTACTTC.

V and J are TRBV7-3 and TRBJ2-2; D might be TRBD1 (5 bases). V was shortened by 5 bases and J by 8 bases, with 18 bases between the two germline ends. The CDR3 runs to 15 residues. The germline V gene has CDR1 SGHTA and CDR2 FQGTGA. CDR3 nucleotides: TGTGCCAGCAGCACCACACTCTCAGGGAAAGGGGAGCTGTTTTTT. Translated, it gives CASSTTLSGKGELFF. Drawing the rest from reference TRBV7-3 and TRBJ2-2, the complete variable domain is GAGVSQTPSNKVTEKGKYVELRCDPISGHTALYWYRQSLGQGPEFLIYFQGTGAADDSGLPNDRFFAVRPEGSVSTLKIQRTERGDSAVYLCASSTTLSGKGELFFGEGSRLTVL.

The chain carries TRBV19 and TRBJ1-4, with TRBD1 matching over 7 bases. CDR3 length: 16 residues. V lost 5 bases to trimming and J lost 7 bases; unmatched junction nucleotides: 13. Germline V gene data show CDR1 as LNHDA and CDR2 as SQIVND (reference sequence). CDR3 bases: TGTGCCAGTAGTGCTACTGACAGGGTTGAGAGTGAAAAACTGTTTTTT. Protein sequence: CASSATDRVESEKLFF.

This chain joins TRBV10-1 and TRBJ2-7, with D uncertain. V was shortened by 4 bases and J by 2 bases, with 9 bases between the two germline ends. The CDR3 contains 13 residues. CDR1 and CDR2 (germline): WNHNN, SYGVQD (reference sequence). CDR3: CASSAGRPYEQYF. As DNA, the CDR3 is TGCGCCAGCAGTGCAGGCAGACCCTACGAGCAGTACTTC.

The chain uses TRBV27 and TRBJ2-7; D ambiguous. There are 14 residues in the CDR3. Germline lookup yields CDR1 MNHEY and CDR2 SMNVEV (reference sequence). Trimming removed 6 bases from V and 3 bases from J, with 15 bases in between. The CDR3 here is CASRNQANFYEQYF. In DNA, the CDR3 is TGTGCCAGCAGGAACCAGGCCAATTTCTACGAGCAGTACTTC.

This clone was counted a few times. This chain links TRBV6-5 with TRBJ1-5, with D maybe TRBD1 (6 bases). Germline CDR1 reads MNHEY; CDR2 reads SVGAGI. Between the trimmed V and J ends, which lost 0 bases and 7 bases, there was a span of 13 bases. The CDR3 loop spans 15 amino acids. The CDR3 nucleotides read TGTGCCAGCAGTTACTCGTCAGGGGCGCGACAGCCCCAGCATTTT. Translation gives CASSYSSGARQPQHF.

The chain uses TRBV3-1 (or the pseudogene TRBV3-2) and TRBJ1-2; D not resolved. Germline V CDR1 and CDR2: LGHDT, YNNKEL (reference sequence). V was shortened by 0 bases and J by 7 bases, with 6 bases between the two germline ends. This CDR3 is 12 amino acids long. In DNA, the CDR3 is TGTGCCAGCAGCCAAGATCTAGGTGGCTACACCTTC. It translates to CASSQDLGGYTF.

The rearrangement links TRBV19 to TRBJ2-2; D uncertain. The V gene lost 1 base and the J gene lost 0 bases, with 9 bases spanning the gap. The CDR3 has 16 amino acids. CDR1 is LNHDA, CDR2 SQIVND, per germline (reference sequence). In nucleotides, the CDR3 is TGTGCCAGTAGTATAGGTCCCCAGCCGAACACCGGGGAGCTGTTTTTT. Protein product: CASSIGPQPNTGELFF.

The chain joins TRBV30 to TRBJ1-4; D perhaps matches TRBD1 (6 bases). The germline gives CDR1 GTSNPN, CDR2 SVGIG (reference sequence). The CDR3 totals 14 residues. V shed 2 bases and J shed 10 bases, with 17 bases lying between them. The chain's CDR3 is CAWSQGQGSGKLFF. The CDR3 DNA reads TGTGCCTGGAGTCAGGGGCAGGGGAGCGGAAAACTGTTTTTT. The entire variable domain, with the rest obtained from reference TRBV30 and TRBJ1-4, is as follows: SQTIHQWPATLVQPVGSPLSLECTVEGTSNPNLYWYRQAAGRGLQLLFYSVGIGQISSEVPQNLSASRPQDRQFILSSKKLLLSDSGFYLCAWSQGQGSGKLFFGSGTQLSVL.

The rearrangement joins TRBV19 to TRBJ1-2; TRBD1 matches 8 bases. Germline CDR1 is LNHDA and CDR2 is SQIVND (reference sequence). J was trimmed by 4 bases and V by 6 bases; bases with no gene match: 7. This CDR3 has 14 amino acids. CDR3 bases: TGTGCCAGTAGGCTCGGACAGGGCCTCTATGGCTACACCTTC. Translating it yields CASRLGQGLYGYTF.

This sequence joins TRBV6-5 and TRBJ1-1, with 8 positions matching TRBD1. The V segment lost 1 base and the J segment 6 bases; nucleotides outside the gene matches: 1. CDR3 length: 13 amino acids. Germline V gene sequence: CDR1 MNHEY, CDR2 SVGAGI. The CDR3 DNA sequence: TGTGCCAGCAGTTACTTACAGGGGGCTGAAGCTTTCTTT. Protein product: CASSYLQGAEAFF.

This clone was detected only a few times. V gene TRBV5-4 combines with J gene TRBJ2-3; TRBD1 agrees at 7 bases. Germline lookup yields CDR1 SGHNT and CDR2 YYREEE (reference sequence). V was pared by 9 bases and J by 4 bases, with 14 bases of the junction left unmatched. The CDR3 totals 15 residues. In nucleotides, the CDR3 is TGTGCCACCACGGACAGGCTCGGAACGGCAGATACGCAGTATTTT. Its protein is CATTDRLGTADTQYF.

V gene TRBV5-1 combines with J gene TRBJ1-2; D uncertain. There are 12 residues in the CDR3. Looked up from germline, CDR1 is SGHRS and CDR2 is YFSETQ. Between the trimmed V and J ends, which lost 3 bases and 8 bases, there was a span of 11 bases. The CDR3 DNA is TGCGCCAGCAGCTCCGGCGGCAGAGGCTACACCTTC. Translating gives CASSSGGRGYTF.

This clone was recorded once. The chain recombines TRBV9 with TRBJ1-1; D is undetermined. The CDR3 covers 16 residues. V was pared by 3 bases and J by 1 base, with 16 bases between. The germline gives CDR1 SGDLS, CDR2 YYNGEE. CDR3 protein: CASSAVQSGWNTEAFF. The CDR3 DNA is TGTGCCAGCAGCGCGGTGCAGTCGGGGTGGAACACTGAAGCTTTCTTT.

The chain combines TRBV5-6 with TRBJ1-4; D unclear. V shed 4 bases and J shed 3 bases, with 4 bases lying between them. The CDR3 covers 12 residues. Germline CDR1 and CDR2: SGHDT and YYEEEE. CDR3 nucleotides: TGTGCCAGCAGCCAACCTAATGAAAAACTGTTTTTT. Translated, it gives CASSQPNEKLFF.

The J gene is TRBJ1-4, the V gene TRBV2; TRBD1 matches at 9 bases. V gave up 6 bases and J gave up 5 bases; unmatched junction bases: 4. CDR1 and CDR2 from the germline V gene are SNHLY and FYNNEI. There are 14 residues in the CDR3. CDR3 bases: TGTGCCAGCAGGAAGACAGGGGGAAATGAAAAACTGTTTTTT. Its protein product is CASRKTGGNEKLFF.

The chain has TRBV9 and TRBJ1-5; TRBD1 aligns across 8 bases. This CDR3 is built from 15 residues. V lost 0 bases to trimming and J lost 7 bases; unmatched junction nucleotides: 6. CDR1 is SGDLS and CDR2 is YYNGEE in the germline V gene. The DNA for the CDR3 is TGTGCCAGCAGCGTAGGAGGACAGGGCGGCCAGCCCCAGCATTTT. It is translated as CASSVGGQGGQPQHF.

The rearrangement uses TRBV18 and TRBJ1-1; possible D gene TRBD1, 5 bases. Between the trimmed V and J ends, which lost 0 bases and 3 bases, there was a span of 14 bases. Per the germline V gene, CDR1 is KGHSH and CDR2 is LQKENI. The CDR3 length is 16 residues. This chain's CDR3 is CASSPPYAGRDTEAFF. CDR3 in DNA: TGTGCCAGCTCACCACCGTACGCGGGGCGGGACACTGAAGCTTTCTTT. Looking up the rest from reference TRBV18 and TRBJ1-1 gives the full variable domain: NAGVMQNPRHLVRRRGQEARLRCSPMKGHSHVYWYRQLPEEGLKFMVYLQKENIIDESGMPKERFSAEFPKEGPSILRIQQVVRGDSAAYFCASSPPYAGRDTEAFFGQGTRLTVV.

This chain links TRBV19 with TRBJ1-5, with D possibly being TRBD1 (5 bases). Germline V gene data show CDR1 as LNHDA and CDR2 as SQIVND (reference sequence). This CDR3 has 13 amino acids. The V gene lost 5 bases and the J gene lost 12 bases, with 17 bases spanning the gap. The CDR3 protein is CASSVGRGIDQHF. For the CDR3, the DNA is TGTGCCAGTAGTGTGGGGAGGGGAATAGACCAGCATTTT. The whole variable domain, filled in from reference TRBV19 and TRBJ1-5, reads DGGITQSPKYLFRKEGQNVTLSCEQNLNHDAMYWYRQDPGQGLRLIYYSQIVNDFQKGDIAEGYSVSREKKESFPLTVTSAQKNPTAFYLCASSVGRGIDQHFGDGTRLSIL.

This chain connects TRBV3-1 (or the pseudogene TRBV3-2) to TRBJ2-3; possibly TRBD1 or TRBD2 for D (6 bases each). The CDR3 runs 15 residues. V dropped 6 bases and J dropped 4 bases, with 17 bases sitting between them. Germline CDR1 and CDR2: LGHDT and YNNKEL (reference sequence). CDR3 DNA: TGTGCCAGCAGATCACAGGGAGGTTTAGCAGATACGCAGTATTTT. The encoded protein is CASRSQGGLADTQYF.